This TCR beta chain appears in the sequencing data of a study of blood T cells in healthy people across ages. This clonotype appeared once. Primers used in a second PCR of about 7 to 12 cycles were a sample-barcoded 5' primer and a J-beta primer mix. Every sample returned 2.5 million or more CDR3-containing paired-end reads. TCRdb re-derived calls from the 5' RACE reads in MiXCR, one entry per CDR3 protein. Of hundreds of thousands of distinct CDR3 sequences in the sample, around 54% were seen once. The receptor's source is a man between 60 and 70 years old in good health. Sequencing was performed on blood.

The CDR3, as DNA: TGTGCCAGCAGTTTCGGACAGGGGGTCTCCTACGAGCAGTACTTC. It specifies CASSFGQGVSYEQYF. This rearrangement joins TRBV6-2 or TRBV6-3 to TRBJ2-7; 10 positions match TRBD1. This CDR3 contains 15 residues. CDR1 is MNHEY, CDR2 SVGEGT, per germline. Trimming removed 4 bases from V and 0 bases from J; junction bases left unmatched: 3.